The clone carrying this TCR beta chain was seen repeatedly, ten times or more. What it binds is not known. The germline V gene encodes CDR1 MDHEN and CDR2 SYDVKM. V was clipped by 2 bases and J by 7 bases, with 15 bases between them. The CDR3 covers 15 residues. Template material for amplifying TCR beta CDR3 regions consisted of RNA transcripts. The HTBI primer set served for first-round RT-PCR of the TCR CDR3. TCRdb re-analysed the multiplex PCR reads in MiXCR, keeping a single row per CDR3 protein. This sample carries roughly 560,000 distinct CDR3 sequences, around 15% of them seen once, and the ten largest clones take about 4.5%. Ophthalmopathy patients had Clinical Activity Score at least 3, NOSPECS grade at least 4, duration under 3 months. This sample is drawn from a study of T cells in Graves' hyperthyroidism and ophthalmopathy. Study in general: Pretreatment peripheral blood was obtained at initial diagnosis.

The study, taken as a whole, reports: Most thyroid clonotypes expanded above 0.001 appeared in blood too.

The sequenced sample consisted of blood. The chain carries TRBV28 and TRBJ1-5; D is undetermined. The sequence was collected from a woman between 40 and 55 years old with Graves' ophthalmopathy. The CDR3 here is CASSLGVPEQQPQHF. DNA for the CDR3: TGTGCCAGCAGTTTAGGGGTACCGGAACAACAGCCCCAGCATTTT.